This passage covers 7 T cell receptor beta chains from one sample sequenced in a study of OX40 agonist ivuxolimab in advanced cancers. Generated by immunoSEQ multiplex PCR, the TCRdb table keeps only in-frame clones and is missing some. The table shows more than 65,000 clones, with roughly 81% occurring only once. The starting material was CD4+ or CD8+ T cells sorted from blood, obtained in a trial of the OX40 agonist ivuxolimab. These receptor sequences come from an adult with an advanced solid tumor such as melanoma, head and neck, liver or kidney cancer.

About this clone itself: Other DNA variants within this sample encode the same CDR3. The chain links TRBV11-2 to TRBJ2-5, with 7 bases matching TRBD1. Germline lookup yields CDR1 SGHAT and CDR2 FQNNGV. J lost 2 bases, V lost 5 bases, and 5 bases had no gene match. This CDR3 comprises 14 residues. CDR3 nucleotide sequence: TGTGCCAGCAGCCTAGGGACAGCTCAAGAGACCCAGTACTTC. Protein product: CASSLGTAQETQYF.

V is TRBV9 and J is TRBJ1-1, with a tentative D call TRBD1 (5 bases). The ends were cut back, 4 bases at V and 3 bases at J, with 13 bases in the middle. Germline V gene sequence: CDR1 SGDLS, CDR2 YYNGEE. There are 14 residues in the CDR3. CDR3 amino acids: CASSFGIGDTEAFF. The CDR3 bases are TGTGCCAGCAGCTTCGGGATAGGGGACACTGAAGCTTTCTTT.

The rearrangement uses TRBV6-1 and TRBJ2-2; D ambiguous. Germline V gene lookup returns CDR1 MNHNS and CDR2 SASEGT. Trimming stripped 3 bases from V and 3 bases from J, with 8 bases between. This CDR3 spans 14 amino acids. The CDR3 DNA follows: TGTGCCAGCAGTGACGGGCAGGACACCGGGGAGCTGTTTTTT. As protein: CASSDGQDTGELFF.

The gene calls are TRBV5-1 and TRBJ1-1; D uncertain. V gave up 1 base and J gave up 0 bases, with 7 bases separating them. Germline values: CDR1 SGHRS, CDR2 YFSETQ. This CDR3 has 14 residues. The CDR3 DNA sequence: TGCGCCAGCAGCTTGATGACGGTGAACACTGAAGCTTTCTTT. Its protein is CASSLMTVNTEAFF.

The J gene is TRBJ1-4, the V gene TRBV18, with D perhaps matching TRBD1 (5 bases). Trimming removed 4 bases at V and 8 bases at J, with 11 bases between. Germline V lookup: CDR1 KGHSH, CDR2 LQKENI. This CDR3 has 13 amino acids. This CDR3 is CASSRDWGEKLFF. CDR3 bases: TGTGCCAGCTCACGGGACTGGGGGGAAAAACTGTTTTTT. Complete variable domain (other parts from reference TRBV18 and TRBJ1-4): NAGVMQNPRHLVRRRGQEARLRCSPMKGHSHVYWYRQLPEEGLKFMVYLQKENIIDESGMPKERFSAEFPKEGPSILRIQQVVRGDSAAYFCASSRDWGEKLFFGSGTQLSVL.

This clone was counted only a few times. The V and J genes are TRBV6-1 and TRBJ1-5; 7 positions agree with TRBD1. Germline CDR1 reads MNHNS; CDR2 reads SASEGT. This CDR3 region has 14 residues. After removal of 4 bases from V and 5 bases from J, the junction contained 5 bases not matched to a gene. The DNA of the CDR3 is TGTGCCAGCAGTGTATGGCAGGGGGATCAGCCCCAGCATTTT. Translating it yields CASSVWQGDQPQHF.

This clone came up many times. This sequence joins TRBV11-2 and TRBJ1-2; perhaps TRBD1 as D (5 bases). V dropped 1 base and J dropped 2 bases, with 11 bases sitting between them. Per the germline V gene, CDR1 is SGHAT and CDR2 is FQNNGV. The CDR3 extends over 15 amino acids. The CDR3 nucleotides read TGTGCCAGCAGCTTAGCCCAGGGAACCAACTATGGCTACACCTTC. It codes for CASSLAQGTNYGYTF.